The next 21 T cell receptor beta chains were all read from a single sample in a study of low-dose radiotherapy and immunotherapy resistance in tumors. TCRs were put through approximately 21 PCR cycles of amplification with Phusion. A constant-region primer and the V-primer adapter served as the primer pair. TCRdb reanalysed the reads using MiXCR and keeps one entry per CDR3 protein. The sample has tens of thousands of distinct CDR3 sequences, about 10% seen once. Time point in this sample: before trial treatment. This sample comprised PBMCs, obtained before treatment. These receptors were collected from a female donor with ovarian cancer.

This clonotype occurred many times. CDR3 nucleotides: TGTGCCAGCAGTTACCGGGAGGAGGGGGGCGACGAGCAGTACTTC. Translation gives CASSYREEGGDEQYF. The chain joins TRBV6-5 to TRBJ2-7; tentative D call: TRBD2 (7 bases). Trimming left V 2 bases short and J 5 bases short, with 16 bases between. Germline CDR1 MNHEY, CDR2 SVGAGI. There are 15 residues in the CDR3.

A note on this clonotype: Only one base separates this from a far larger clonotype, so it likely reflects a read error. This CDR3 fails to terminate in the conserved phenylalanine or tryptophan, so it likely reflects a read error. The rearrangement uses TRBV13 and TRBJ2-7; D remains ambiguous. This CDR3 comprises 12 residues. Between the trimmed V and J ends, which lost 6 bases and 6 bases, there was a span of 12 bases. Germline CDR1 PRHDT, CDR2 FYEKMQ (reference sequence). The CDR3 DNA follows: TGTGCCAGCAGAAGAGGTCCAGTCGAGCAGTACTAC. Residues: CASRRGPVEQYY.

This clonotype was detected ten times or more. This chain uses TRBV7-9 with TRBJ1-1, with 7 bases identical to TRBD1. The CDR3 spans 15 residues. Losses at the gene ends were 6 bases for V and 0 bases for J; bases not matched to a gene: 7. Germline assignment: CDR1 SEHNR and CDR2 FQNEAQ (reference sequence). CDR3 coding DNA: TGTGCCAGCAGGCGCCGGGACAGCATGAACACTGAAGCTTTCTTT. Translated: CASRRRDSMNTEAFF.

This clonotype was detected many times. V is TRBV10-3 and J is TRBJ1-1; 8 nucleotides line up with TRBD1. V trimming: 5 bases; J trimming: 5 bases; junction bases outside the gene matches: 7. The CDR3 length is 14 residues. Germline V gene lookup returns CDR1 ENHRY and CDR2 SYGVKD. The DNA for the CDR3 is TGTGCCATCAGTCGCCTAACAGGGGGAACTGAAGCTTTCTTT. Amino acids: CAISRLTGGTEAFF.

To note about this clonotype: This likely reflects a read error, since a far larger clone is one base away. CDR3 amino acids: CASSDVGQIDEQFF. CDR3 DNA sequence: TGCGCCAGCAGTGATGTGGGGCAGATCGACGAGCAGTTCTTC. The chain links TRBV10-1 to TRBJ2-1, with D possibly being TRBD1 (5 bases). From germline, CDR1 is WNHNN and CDR2 SYGVQD (reference sequence). The CDR3 runs to 14 residues. The V gene lost 3 bases and the J gene lost 10 bases, with 16 bases spanning the gap.

Many counts were recorded for this clonotype. This chain connects TRBV20-1 to TRBJ2-1, with TRBD1 matching over 10 bases. CDR3 length equals 15 residues. Unmatched junction bases numbered 3, after V lost 4 bases and J lost 0 bases. Germline loops: CDR1 DFQATT, CDR2 SNEGSKA (reference sequence). CDR3 coding DNA: TGCAGTGCTACCTGGACAGGGGGCTCCTACAATGAGCAGTTCTTC. Its protein is CSATWTGGSYNEQFF.

This clonotype has at least ten counts. This chain connects TRBV7-2 to TRBJ1-1; D uncertain. Between the trimmed V and J ends, which lost 1 base and 4 bases, there was a span of 10 bases. There are 14 residues in the CDR3. Germline-derived CDR1 and CDR2 are SGHTA and FQGNSA. This CDR3 reads CASSLVALVTEAFF. As DNA, the CDR3 is TGTGCCAGCAGCTTAGTGGCTTTGGTCACTGAAGCTTTCTTT.

This clonotype was found many times. The gene calls are TRBV2 and TRBJ2-3, with D hard to call. V gave up 5 bases and J gave up 0 bases, with 12 bases separating them. CDR3 length: 15 amino acids. Germline lookup yields CDR1 SNHLY and CDR2 FYNNEI. The CDR3 region has the DNA TGTGCCAGCAGTCCCCTAGGGCTCAGCACAGATACGCAGTATTTT. This translates into CASSPLGLSTDTQYF.

This clonotype came up many times. The chain combines TRBV20-1 with TRBJ2-7, with TRBD1 matching 7 bases. CDR3 length equals 14 residues. The germline gives CDR1 DFQATT, CDR2 SNEGSKA (reference sequence). Trimming removed 2 bases from V and 3 bases from J; junction bases left unmatched: 7. Written as DNA, the CDR3 is TGCAGTGCTAGAACTCCGGGACAGCTCTACGAGCAGTACTTC. Residues: CSARTPGQLYEQYF.

This clonotype was picked up many times. This chain uses TRBV5-1 with TRBJ2-4, with TRBD2 matching over 8 bases. The CDR3 covers 20 residues. Germline CDR1 and CDR2: SGHRS and YFSETQ. After removal of 0 bases from V and 2 bases from J, the junction contained 16 bases not matched to a gene. In DNA form, the CDR3 reads TGCGCCAGCAGCTTGGGTACCAGCGGGGGTACTGAGGTGACCAAAAACATTCAGTACTTC. Encoded protein: CASSLGTSGGTEVTKNIQYF.

A note on this clonotype: With only one base between it and a far larger clone, this is likely a read error. The rearrangement uses TRBV5-3 and TRBJ2-4; 7 bases are shared with TRBD1. TRBV5-3 is annotated as an ORF whose role is uncertain. CDR3 length equals 13 residues. For the CDR3, the DNA is TGTGCCAGCAGCTTGGACAGGCTCAATGAGCAGTACTTC. Its protein is CASSLDRLNEQYF.

This clonotype was detected ten times or more. The rearrangement joins TRBV2 to TRBJ2-7, with 9 bases identical to TRBD1. The trim removed 6 bases at V and 1 base at J, leaving 1 base unmatched. This CDR3 has 13 amino acids. CDR1 SNHLY and CDR2 FYNNEI come from the germline V gene. The CDR3 loop is CASRGQGSYEQYF. The CDR3 DNA reads TGTGCCAGCAGAGGACAGGGGTCCTACGAGCAGTACTTC.

The sample holds many counts of this clonotype. The rearrangement joins TRBV11-3 to TRBJ2-1, with D hard to call. Trimming took 0 bases from V and 8 from J, leaving 5 bases between them. CDR3 length: 12 amino acids. CDR1 and CDR2 from the germline V gene are SGHNT and YENEEA. The CDR3 protein is CASSLDRYEQFF. CDR3 bases: TGTGCCAGCAGCTTAGATCGGTATGAGCAGTTCTTC.

This clonotype has at least ten counts. CDR3 loop: CASRYGQGTGKQPQHF. CDR3 nucleotide sequence: TGTGCCAGCAGGTACGGACAGGGAACGGGAAAACAGCCCCAGCATTTT. The genes are TRBV6-1 and TRBJ1-5; 8 nucleotides line up with TRBD1. V lost 6 bases and J lost 7; bases outside the gene matches: 14. Germline CDR1 is MNHNS and CDR2 is SASEGT. This CDR3 comprises 16 residues.

Regarding this clonotype: Given a far larger clone just one base away, this is likely a sequencing read error. The V and J genes are TRBV7-8 and TRBJ2-1, with a weak D call TRBD1 (5 bases). The CDR3 spans 13 residues. The germline V gene has CDR1 SGHVS and CDR2 FQNEAQ. Deletions cut 7 bases from V and 10 bases from J, with 17 bases between. The CDR3 sequence: CASTSGSSYEQFF. CDR3 nucleotides: TGTGCCAGCACGTCAGGGTCAAGCTACGAGCAGTTCTTC.

This clonotype has just a few counts. The chain employs TRBV11-2 and TRBJ2-1, with 14 nucleotides matching TRBD2. Germline-derived CDR1 and CDR2 are SGHAT and FQNNGV. This CDR3 comprises 17 residues. V lost 5 bases to trimming and J lost 2 bases; unmatched junction nucleotides: 5. CDR3 nucleotide sequence: TGTGCCAGCAGCACCAGACTAGCGGGGGGGCCCTACAATGAGCAGTTCTTC. Residues: CASSTRLAGGPYNEQFF. The whole variable domain, filled in from reference TRBV11-2 and TRBJ2-1, reads EAGVAQSPRYKIIEKRQSVAFWCNPISGHATLYWYQQILGQGPKLLIQFQNNGVVDDSQLPKDRFSAERLKGVDSTLKIQPAKLEDSAVYLCASSTRLAGGPYNEQFFGPGTRLTVL.

This clonotype was seen ten or more times. V is TRBV28 and J is TRBJ1-1, with TRBD1 matching 8 bases. Germline V lookup: CDR1 MDHEN, CDR2 SYDVKM. V lost 6 bases and J lost 5; bases outside the gene matches: 8. The CDR3 totals 14 residues. The CDR3 is CASSRGTGGTEAFF. For the CDR3, the DNA is TGTGCCAGCAGCCGGGGTACAGGGGGAACTGAAGCTTTCTTT.

This clonotype was recorded a few times. V and J are TRBV29-1 and TRBJ1-6, with D uncertain. The CDR3 extends over 9 amino acids. Germline loops: CDR1 SQVTM, CDR2 ANQGSEA. The CDR3 nucleotides are TGCAAACCAGCATCACCCCTCCACTTT. Translation gives CKPASPLHF.

Only one count was recorded for this clonotype. The genes are TRBV25-1 and TRBJ1-1, with D unclear. The CDR3 is 15 amino acids. V was trimmed by 3 bases and J by 6 bases, leaving 17 bases between them. The germline CDR1 and CDR2 sequences are MGHDK and SYGVNS. CDR3 amino acids: CASSDSQAGSAEAFF. DNA for the CDR3: TGTGCCAGCAGTGATTCCCAGGCGGGGTCGGCTGAAGCTTTCTTT.

Concerning this clonotype: A read error is likely here: a far larger clone is one base away. The rearrangement uses TRBV24-1 and TRBJ2-7; D remains unclear. Germline V gives CDR1 KGHDR, CDR2 SFDVKD. Between the trimmed V and J ends, which lost 5 bases and 7 bases, there was a span of 20 bases. The CDR3 totals 15 residues. CDR3 amino acids: CATSGGRAPYNEQYF. DNA of the CDR3: TGTGCCACCAGTGGGGGTCGGGCCCCCTACAATGAGCAGTACTTC.

This clonotype was detected many times. The gene calls are TRBV5-4 and TRBJ2-2; 9 nucleotides line up with TRBD2. Germline V gene lookup returns CDR1 SGHNT and CDR2 YYREEE (reference sequence). With V trimmed by 4 bases and J by 4 bases, 11 bases remained unmatched. The CDR3 runs to 17 residues. The CDR3 coding sequence is TGTGCCAGCAGCCCTGTGGGCGGGGGGGCCGGCACCGGGGAGCTGTTTTTT. As protein: CASSPVGGGAGTGELFF.